The rows below give T cell receptor beta chains drawn from one sample of a study of CD8 T cells in ankylosing spondylitis. Using its own MiXCR run on the 5' RACE reads, TCRdb lists one record per CDR3 protein. Of about 510,000 distinct CDR3 sequences in the sample, approximately 5.3% were seen once. What was sequenced was blood, either unsorted or a sorted T cell fraction (not recorded which). All receptors derive from a male donor with ankylosing spondylitis. CDR3s include the opening cysteine and the closing phenylalanine or tryptophan. D genes are given only for firm matches. Size values are once, few and many counts, or a class for expanded clones, and some rows have none.

CDR3 length,V gene,clone size,J gene,D gene,CDR3 protein,CDR3 DNA
15,TRBV7-9,many,TRBJ2-1,TRBD2,CASSPGLAMVNEQFF,TGTGCCAGCAGCCCCGGACTAGCGATGGTCAATGAGCAGTTCTTC
14,TRBV12-5,few,TRBJ1-2,.,CASGLTGVNYGYTF,TGTGCTAGTGGTTTGACCGGGGTCAACTATGGCTACACCTTC
14,TRBV4-3,many,TRBJ2-5,.,CASSPTVYQETQYF,TGCGCCAGCAGCCCGACAGTGTACCAAGAGACCCAGTACTTC
13,TRBV13,many,TRBJ2-7,.,CASSFGPPNEQYF,TGTGCCAGCAGCTTCGGACCTCCGAACGAGCAGTACTTC
15,TRBV6-1,many,TRBJ2-7,.,CASTPTTDPSYEQYF,TGTGCCAGCACTCCAACTACGGACCCGTCCTACGAGCAGTACTTC
14,TRBV20-1,many,TRBJ2-3,TRBD1,CSASQGERTDTQYF,TGCAGTGCTTCCCAGGGGGAACGCACAGATACGCAGTATTTT
10,TRBV29-1,many,TRBJ1-1,.,CSVDVDEAFF,TGCAGCGTTGACGTGGACGAAGCTTTCTTT
12,TRBV4-2,many,TRBJ1-2,TRBD1,CASSHFDRALTF,TGTGCCAGCAGCCATTTCGACAGGGCCCTCACCTTC
14,TRBV7-6,many,TRBJ1-1,.,CASSPALGDTEAFF,TGTGCCAGCAGCCCAGCCCTGGGGGACACTGAAGCTTTCTTT
15,TRBV7-9,many,TRBJ2-3,TRBD2,CASSSLAGVTDTQYF,TGTGCCAGCAGCTCACTAGCGGGAGTAACAGATACGCAGTATTTT
15,TRBV6-5,many,TRBJ1-2,TRBD1,CASSYGWQGGNGYTF,TGTGCCAGCAGTTACGGGTGGCAGGGGGGGAATGGCTACACCTTC
17,TRBV6-2/TRBV6-3,few,TRBJ2-3,.,CASSSRARSSSTDTQYF,TGTGCCAGCAGTTCCAGGGCGCGGAGCTCTAGCACAGATACGCAGTATTTT
14,TRBV6-2/TRBV6-3,many,TRBJ1-1,.,CASSYGPGGTEAFF,TGTGCCAGCAGTTACGGCCCAGGAGGCACTGAAGCTTTCTTT
12,TRBV29-1,many,TRBJ2-3,.,CSVSSGTDTQYF,TGCAGCGTTTCGTCAGGCACAGATACGCAGTATTTT
15,TRBV10-3,many,TRBJ1-2,TRBD1,CAISDNWTGRNGYTF,TGTGCCATCAGTGATAACTGGACAGGGCGGAATGGCTACACCTTC
15,TRBV10-3,many,TRBJ1-6,.,CAISDGFSYNSPLHF,TGTGCCATCAGTGATGGCTTCTCCTATAATTCACCCCTCCACTTT
16,TRBV6-5,many,TRBJ2-5,.,CASSYSTITVQETQYF,TGTGCCAGCAGTTACTCAACGATCACCGTTCAAGAGACCCAGTACTTC
14,TRBV18,many,TRBJ1-5,TRBD1,CASSPRQGGQPQHF,TGTGCCAGCAGCCCAAGACAGGGGGGCCAGCCCCAGCATTTT
16,TRBV15,many,TRBJ1-5,.,CATSREGSQNYQPQHF,TGTGCCACCAGCAGAGAAGGATCCCAGAACTATCAGCCCCAGCATTTT
11,TRBV29-1,many,TRBJ2-5,.,CSVEDPPTQYF,TGCAGCGTTGAAGACCCCCCGACCCAGTACTTC
12,TRBV5-5,many,TRBJ2-7,.,CASSPWFYEQYF,TGTGCCAGCAGCCCTTGGTTCTACGAGCAGTACTTC
14,TRBV9,many,TRBJ1-4,.,CASSRGIANEKLFF,TGTGCCAGCAGCCGAGGTATAGCTAATGAAAAACTGTTTTTT
15,TRBV28,many,TRBJ1-5,.,CASSLPVNGNQPQHF,TGTGCCAGCAGTTTGCCGGTCAACGGCAATCAGCCCCAGCATTTT
17,TRBV7-9,many,TRBJ2-7,.,CASSLMTLKTGAYEQYF,TGTGCCAGCAGCTTAATGACCCTTAAAACAGGTGCCTACGAGCAGTACTTC
12,TRBV12-3/TRBV12-4,few,TRBJ1-1,.,CASHRGNTEAFF,TGTGCCAGCCATCGGGGGAACACTGAAGCTTTCTTT
16,TRBV14,.,TRBJ2-1,.,CASSQGSSRVYNEQFF,TGTGCCAGCAGCCAAGGGTCTAGCAGAGTATACAATGAGCAGTTCTTC
16,TRBV15,many,TRBJ2-5,.,CATSRDRASSGETQYF,TGTGCCACCAGCAGAGATAGGGCGTCCAGCGGTGAGACCCAGTACTTC
15,TRBV6-1,many,TRBJ1-2,.,CASLGLGQGNYGYTF,TGTGCCAGCCTTGGGTTAGGGCAGGGGAACTATGGCTACACCTTC
13,TRBV5-1,many,TRBJ1-1,.,CASSFTPNTEAFF,TGCGCCAGCAGCTTCACCCCGAACACTGAAGCTTTCTTT
17,TRBV3-1,.,TRBJ1-1,TRBD1,CASSPDRAAYLNTEAFF,TGTGCCAGCAGCCCTGACAGGGCGGCCTACCTGAACACTGAAGCTTTCTTT
15,TRBV10-3,many,TRBJ1-1,TRBD1,CAISEAGGLNTEAFF,TGTGCCATCAGTGAGGCAGGGGGCCTGAACACTGAAGCTTTCTTT
15,TRBV27,many,TRBJ1-5,.,CASSSRQLYNQPQHF,TGTGCCAGCAGTTCTCGACAGCTCTACAATCAGCCCCAGCATTTT
14,TRBV6-2/TRBV6-3,many,TRBJ2-5,TRBD1,CASSTPGQQETQYF,TGTGCCAGCAGTACCCCGGGACAGCAAGAGACCCAGTACTTC
15,TRBV9,many,TRBJ2-5,.,CASSVGGTQHETQYF,TGTGCCAGCAGCGTAGGAGGGACCCAGCACGAGACCCAGTACTTC
15,TRBV20-1,many,TRBJ2-3,TRBD2,CSAPGLADSTDTQYF,TGCAGTGCGCCGGGACTAGCGGATAGCACAGATACGCAGTATTTT
15,TRBV7-8,many,TRBJ2-4,TRBD2,CASSSWTSGKNIQYF,TGTGCCAGCAGCTCCTGGACTAGCGGAAAAAACATTCAGTACTTC
15,TRBV18,many,TRBJ1-5,.,CASSLRQGTGQPQHF,TGTGCCAGCTCACTGAGGCAGGGAACGGGACAGCCCCAGCATTTT
13,TRBV5-1,many,TRBJ2-3,.,CASSPPISDTQYF,TGCGCCAGCAGCCCCCCCATCTCAGATACGCAGTATTTT
14,TRBV6-5,many,TRBJ1-3,.,CASSYSRPGNTIYF,TGTGCCAGCAGTTACTCGAGGCCCGGAAACACCATATATTTT
15,TRBV6-2/TRBV6-3,many,TRBJ1-6,TRBD1,CASSLGGQGASPLHF,TGTGCCAGCAGTCTCGGAGGTCAGGGGGCTTCACCCCTCCACTTT
16,TRBV4-3,many,TRBJ2-5,.,CASSQDGGTFQETQYF,TGCGCCAGCAGCCAAGATGGCGGGACATTCCAAGAGACCCAGTACTTC
12,TRBV7-2,many,TRBJ2-1,.,CASSTRRNEQFF,TGTGCCAGCAGCACCCGTAGGAATGAGCAGTTCTTC
15,TRBV7-9,many,TRBJ1-2,.,CASSLYREGNYGYTF,TGTGCCAGCAGCTTATACAGGGAGGGTAACTATGGCTACACCTTC
11,TRBV29-1,many,TRBJ1-2,.,CSVDLAGAHTF,TGCAGCGTTGATCTTGCAGGAGCCCACACCTTC
15,TRBV20-1,many,TRBJ2-5,TRBD2,CSARLAGTYQETQYF,TGCAGTGCCCGACTAGCGGGGACGTACCAAGAGACCCAGTACTTC
15,TRBV28,many,TRBJ1-5,TRBD1,CASRPTGTGIGPQHF,TGTGCCAGCAGACCAACCGGGACAGGGATCGGGCCCCAGCATTTT
12,TRBV20-1,many,TRBJ1-2,.,CSAPDRSYGYTF,TGCAGTGCTCCCGACAGATCCTATGGCTACACCTTC
14,TRBV5-1,many,TRBJ2-3,.,CASSIQSASNTQYF,TGCGCCAGCAGCATCCAAAGTGCGTCCAATACGCAGTATTTT